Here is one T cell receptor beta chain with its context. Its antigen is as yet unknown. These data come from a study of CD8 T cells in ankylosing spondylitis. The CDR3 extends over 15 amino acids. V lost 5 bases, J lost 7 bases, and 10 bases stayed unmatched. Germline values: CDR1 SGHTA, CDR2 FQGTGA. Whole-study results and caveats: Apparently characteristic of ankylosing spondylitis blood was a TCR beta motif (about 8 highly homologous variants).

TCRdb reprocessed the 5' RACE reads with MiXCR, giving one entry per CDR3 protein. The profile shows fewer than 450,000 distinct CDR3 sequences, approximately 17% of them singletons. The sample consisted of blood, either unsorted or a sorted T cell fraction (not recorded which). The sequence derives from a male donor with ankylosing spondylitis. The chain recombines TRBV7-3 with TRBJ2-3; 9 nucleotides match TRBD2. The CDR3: CASSPLGGGANTQYF. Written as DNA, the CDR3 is TGTGCCAGCAGCCCCCTAGGCGGGGGGGCAAATACGCAGTATTTT.